This T cell receptor (beta chain) is from a study of shared clonotypes between healthy human individuals. Using ten immunoSEQ deep assay plates, investigators sequenced unsorted PBMC DNA. Only in-frame clones appear in the TCRdb table, and some are missing; sequencing was by immunoSEQ multiplex PCR. Altogether more than 450,000 clones are present, roughly 78% being singletons, with the ten largest covering approximately 13%. This clone was observed at least ten times. The CDR3 consists of 13 residues. Between the trimmed V and J ends, which lost 6 bases and 6 bases, there was a span of 15 bases. Germline V gene sequence: CDR1 LGHNA, CDR2 YSLEER.

Sample: PBMCs. This TCR came from a woman between 35 and 50 years old in good health. Some clones in this sample may be carry-over from other donors' samples. The V gene is TRBV4-3, the J gene TRBJ2-7, with D possibly called TRBD1 or TRBD2 (5 bases each). For the CDR3, the DNA is TGCGCCAGCAGAAGGGACCTCAATTCCGAGCAGTACTTC. Translated, it gives CASRRDLNSEQYF.